The present TCR beta chain was sequenced within a study of blood T cell repertoires in COVID-19. Background on the study: The United States, Italy and Spain were the sources of the acute and convalescent COVID-19 samples. Sample material is recorded as cDNA or gDNA derived from T cells, B-cell-depleted T cells, or PBMCs.

Authors' analysis steps: From reference gene primer amplification, estimates of nucleated cell counts were derived. Here immunoSEQ multiplex PCR was the method, and the copy in TCRdb shows in-frame clones only, minus some. That table gives V, J and clone size, and the DNA gave D and trimming. Here the sample spans roughly 81,000 clones, over 75% being singletons. The sequencing sample was made of peripheral blood. The clonotype was recovered from a man between 65 and 79 years old with active or convalescent COVID-19.

The CDR3 coding sequence is TGTGCCAGCAGCTTAGGTCCGGCCACGGGGATCAATGAGCAGTTCTTC. It codes for CASSLGPATGINEQFF. V is TRBV7-2 and J is TRBJ2-1; TRBD2 is a possible D gene (5 bases). The CDR3 is made up of 16 amino acids. V dropped 1 base and J dropped 6 bases, with 16 bases sitting between them. Germline lookup yields CDR1 SGHTA and CDR2 FQGNSA.